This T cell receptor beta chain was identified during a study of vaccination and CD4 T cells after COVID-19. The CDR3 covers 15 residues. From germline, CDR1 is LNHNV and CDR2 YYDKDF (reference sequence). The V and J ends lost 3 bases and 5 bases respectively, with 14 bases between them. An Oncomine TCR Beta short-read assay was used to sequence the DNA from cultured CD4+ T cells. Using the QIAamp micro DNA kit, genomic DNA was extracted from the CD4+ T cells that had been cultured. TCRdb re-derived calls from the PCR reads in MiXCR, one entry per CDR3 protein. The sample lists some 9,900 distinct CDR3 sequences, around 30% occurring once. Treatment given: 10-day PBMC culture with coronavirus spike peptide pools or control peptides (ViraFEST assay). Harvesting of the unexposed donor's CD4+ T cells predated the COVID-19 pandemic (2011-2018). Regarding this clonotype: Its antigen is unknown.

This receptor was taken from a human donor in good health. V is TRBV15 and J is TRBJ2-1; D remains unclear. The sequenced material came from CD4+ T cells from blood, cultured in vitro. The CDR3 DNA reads TGTGCCACCAGCAGGCTCGGCAGCCGAAACAATGAGCAGTTCTTC. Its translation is CATSRLGSRNNEQFF.